This T cell receptor (beta chain) was sequenced for a study of beta chain features in type 1 diabetes (dated by TCRdb to the late 2010s). Turning to the overall study: Mean age, gender distribution, total cell number and subset yield were not different between patients and healthy donors. Across all samples, some 100,000,000 sorted cells were examined, and cell number per subset correlated strongly with RNA yield. In the study, TCRB repertoires of sorted circulating CD4+ T cell subsets from recently diagnosed type 1 diabetes patients were compared with those of matched healthy donors. Whereas all 30 or so donors provided naive and central memory subsets, regulatory and stem cell-like memory subsets were isolated from just 8 patients and about 8 healthy donors.

The entire amount of isolated RNA was reverse transcribed using the High Capacity cDNA Reverse Transcription Kit, so the sequenced TCRB transcripts were expressed ones. Deep immunoSEQ sequencing was applied to naive, central memory and regulatory T cell samples, giving an average of around 4 million total reads per sample. After sorted cells were lysed in RLT buffer, RNA was extracted with DNase-treated RNeasy Micro or Mini kits, with the choice depending on cell number. Each cell subset was processed separately to prevent cross-contamination, with patient and healthy donor samples processed together. Using the immunoSEQ multiplex PCR, TCRB sequences were amplified from cDNA into 87-bp fragments spanning the CDR3 region. Sequencing of the amplicons was done on the Illumina HiSeq platform. The authors processed their data as follows. Synthetic template baselines were used to correct PCR bias computationally, reads within Hamming distance 2 were collapsed together, and singletons that could not be merged were discarded. Reads were aligned to IMGT to assign V, D and J genes, CDR3 length, and insertions or deletions at six rearrangement sites. Within each subset, clonotype counts were normalized to sorted cell number, after which true diversity and Gini coefficients were computed with the tcR R package. The overlap coefficient, calculated on TCRB nucleotide sequences, was used to measure repertoire sharing. Out-of-frame TCRB sequences from naive cells were analyzed to stand in for the pre-selection repertoire. TCRdb's version of the immuneACCESS table is confined to in-frame rearrangements and falls short of the full clone set. An unresolved V gene accounts for under half of the shortfall where checked; the remainder is of unknown origin. V and J calls and clone size are copied from that table; D and trimming were computed from the DNA. This sample gives under 350,000 clones in total; around 22% of them show up just once. About 0.012% of the sample belongs to the ten largest clones.

What the study reported, not specific to this receptor: PCR might favor shorter templates, but patient and control samples were amplified and corrected together, so any skew would affect both groups equally. Naive, central memory and regulatory TCRB repertoires appeared to be more similar among patients than among healthy donors. Type 1 diabetes patients showed a moderate but significant shortening of TCRB CDR3 length in all four CD4+ subsets. Only small numbers of individuals were included in the HLA sub-analyses, which left unresolved whether HLA type had any influence on TCRB rearrangement. Because cDNA was sequenced instead of genomic DNA, activated cells with high expression could be over-represented, although the groups did not differ in activation or CD3 levels. At VDJ recombination sites, type 1 diabetes patients had fewer insertions and more deleted nucleotides, which implies abnormalities in thymic rearrangement.

Each donor gave one peripheral blood draw, approximately 110 mL on average, collected into heparinised tubes. Using a panel that included CD45RO, CCR7, CD25, CD127, CD95 and CD27, naive, central memory, regulatory and stem cell-like memory CD4+ T cells were sorted on a BD FACSAria II. Purity was above 95% for every sorted population. PBMCs were separated immediately by Lymphoprep density gradient centrifugation and were stained directly, without being cultured. To minimize batch effects, samples were stained and sorted in pairs, one healthy donor with one patient per experiment. On this clone: Its antigen remains undetermined. There are no base qualities to consult, and no much larger clone falls within one base.

The origin of this receptor is a woman aged 30 to 39 with type 1 diabetes. The specimen sequenced was naive CD4+ T cells from blood. The cell subset or site label of this sample denotes: true naive CD4+ T cells.

The nucleotides are TGCGCCAGCAGCGCACAAAGCGGCTCCTACAATGAGCAGTTCTTC. Its coded protein is CASSAQSGSYNEQFF. The V gene is TRBV5-1 and the J gene is TRBJ2-1, with a weak D call of TRBD2 (5 bases match). Cut back by 4 bases and 0 bases, the V and J ends lie 11 bases apart. The CDR3 holds 15 amino acids from the cysteine to the phenylalanine. Kept here is only the CDR3 DNA, which spans 45 bases and is read in frame from base 1. CDR1 and CDR2 are drawn from the germline V gene: SGHRS, YFSETQ.